The text below deals with one TCR beta chain. Antigen unknown. The data originate from a study of post-analysis software for immune sequencing data. The study, taken as a whole, reports: Controls' normalized Chao1 diversity significantly exceeded that of multiple sclerosis patients. Among a few TRBV segments more frequent in patients than controls were TRBV5-6, TRBV5-1 and TRBV20-1.

Germline loops: CDR1 MDHEN, CDR2 SYDVKM. The CDR3 has 14 residues. The V gene end was trimmed by 6 bases and the J gene end by 0 bases; junction bases not matched to a gene: 2. cDNA libraries for TCR beta contained unique molecular identifiers. TCRdb re-analysed the PCR reads in MiXCR, keeping a single row per CDR3 protein. The repertoire includes roughly 700,000 distinct CDR3 sequences, about 32% of them detected once, and roughly 0.54% sits in the top ten. This clonotype originated in a girl between 10 and 17 years old with multiple sclerosis. The V gene is TRBV28, the J gene TRBJ2-1, with TRBD1 matching over 7 bases. Sequenced: blood. The CDR3: CASSDRDSYNEQFF. The CDR3 DNA reads as TGTGCCAGCAGCGACAGGGACTCCTACAATGAGCAGTTCTTC.